One sample yielded the 20 T cell receptor beta chains listed below, sequenced in a study of blood T cells in healthy people across ages. For the second PCR, which ran for 7 to 11 cycles, a sample-barcoded 5' primer and a J-beta primer mix were used. TCRdb used MiXCR to reprocess the 5' RACE reads, holding one entry per CDR3 protein. The sample has 1.5 million to 2 million distinct CDR3 sequences; 28% are singletons. Sample: blood. The receptor source for this set is a young woman in good health.

This clonotype came up a few times. The V gene is TRBV27, the J gene TRBJ2-1, with D perhaps TRBD1 or TRBD2 (6 bases each). V lost 6 bases and J 2 bases, leaving 14 bases between the germline ends. Germline CDR1 is MNHEY and CDR2 is SMNVEV (reference sequence). CDR3 length: 15 residues. As DNA, the CDR3 is TGTGCCAGCAGGACCGAGGGGGGTCCCTACAATGAGCAGTTCTTC. Translated: CASRTEGGPYNEQFF.

This clonotype was detected a few times. Here the CDR3 reads CPGGIPKYF. CDR3 DNA: TGTCCGGGTGGTATACCCAAGTATTTT. The rearrangement joins TRBV11-2 to TRBJ2-3; D is unresolved. The CDR3 runs to 9 residues. In germline, CDR1 is SGHAT, CDR2 FQNNGV.

This clonotype was detected ten times or more. The chain carries TRBV20-1 and TRBJ2-6; a possible D gene is TRBD1 (5 bases). Per germline, CDR1 DFQATT and CDR2 SNEGSKA (reference sequence). The CDR3 runs to 15 residues. The ends were cut back, 3 bases at V and 4 bases at J, with 13 bases in the middle. The CDR3 reads CSASAQGSGANVLTF. The CDR3 bases are TGCAGTGCTAGTGCTCAGGGTTCAGGGGCCAACGTCCTGACTTTC.

The chain is built from TRBV20-1 and TRBJ1-1; D gene ambiguous. Trimming pared 7 bases from V and 7 bases from J, leaving 22 bases between. The CDR3 is made up of 14 amino acids. Germline CDR1 reads DFQATT; CDR2 reads SNEGSKA (reference sequence). CDR3 sequence (DNA): TGCAGTGTCCCGTGGGCGGTTAGGTCCAGTGAAGCTTTCTTT. Its protein product is CSVPWAVRSSEAFF.

This clonotype was recorded a few times. The V gene is TRBV20-1, the J gene TRBJ2-5; 9 positions agree with TRBD2. The germline CDR1 and CDR2 sequences are DFQATT and SNEGSKA (reference sequence). With V trimmed by 2 bases and J by 5 bases, 9 bases remained unmatched. The CDR3 sequence is 15 residues long. The DNA for the CDR3 is TGCAGTGCTAGACCAGCGGGAGGAGTAGATGAGACCCAGTACTTC. This translates into CSARPAGGVDETQYF.

With regard to this clonotype: At one boundary the junction diverges from the germline segment, which might be a read error. For the CDR3, the DNA is TGTGCCAGCAGTTACGACAGCCGGAACACTGAGGCTTTCTTT. Amino acids: CASSYDSRNTEAFF. The V call is TRBV6-5, the J call TRBJ1-1, with D maybe TRBD1 (5 bases). The CDR3 consists of 14 residues. Looked up from germline, CDR1 is MNHEY and CDR2 is SVGAGI.

In its sample, this clonotype was seen many times. Here the CDR3 DNA reads TGCAGCGTGGGTAAGATGTATATGAATGAGCAGTTCTTC. Its translation is CSVGKMYMNEQFF. V usage is TRBV29-1 and J usage is TRBJ2-1; D unresolved. Deletions cut 6 bases from V and 7 bases from J, with 16 bases between. The CDR3 is 13 amino acids. CDR1 is SQVTM and CDR2 is ANQGSEA in the germline V gene.

This clonotype turned up a few times. The chain carries TRBV29-1 and TRBJ2-1, with 8 nucleotides matching TRBD2. V shed 5 bases and J 6 bases; nucleotides not matched to a gene: 12. Per germline, CDR1 SQVTM and CDR2 ANQGSEA. The CDR3 covers 15 residues. The CDR3 coding sequence is TGCAGCGTTTCCCCAAGGGTAGCGGGAATCAATGAGCAGTTCTTC. This gives the protein CSVSPRVAGINEQFF.

The V gene is TRBV20-1, the J gene TRBJ1-2; 8 nucleotides align to TRBD1. The CDR3 runs 16 residues. Looked up from germline, CDR1 is DFQATT and CDR2 is SNEGSKA (reference sequence). With V trimmed by 0 bases and J by 0 bases, 6 bases remained unmatched. The CDR3 region has the DNA TGCAGTGCTAGAGATCAGGGGACAGGAGCTAACTATGGCTACACCTTC. Translation gives CSARDQGTGANYGYTF.

The V gene is TRBV7-6, the J gene TRBJ2-3; 7 bases agree with TRBD2. The J segment lost 12 bases and the V segment lost 5 bases, leaving 8 bases of the junction unmatched. Per the germline V gene, CDR1 is SGHVS and CDR2 is FNYEAQ. CDR3 size: 12 residues. The CDR3 region is CASSPGGGVQYF. CDR3 nucleotides: TGTGCCAGCAGCCCCGGGGGAGGGGTACAGTATTTT. The full variable domain, completed using reference TRBV7-6 and TRBJ2-3, is GAGVSQSPRYKVTKRGQDVALRCDPISGHVSLYWYRQALGQGPEFLTYFNYEAQQDKSGLPNDRFSAERPEGSISTLTIQRTEQRDSAMYRCASSPGGGVQYFGPGTRLTVL.

The chain joins TRBV6-4 to TRBJ1-4; 7 bases are shared with TRBD1. V lost 3 bases, J lost 13 bases, and 8 bases stayed unmatched. Germline CDR1 reads MRHNA; CDR2 reads SNTAGT. This CDR3 is built from 13 residues. The CDR3 DNA follows: TGTGCCAGCAGTGAACAGGGGCCTCAAGGACTGTTTTTT. Translating gives CASSEQGPQGLFF.

V is TRBV20-1 and J is TRBJ2-1; 15 bases align to TRBD2. V gave up 3 bases and J gave up 8 bases; unmatched junction bases: 8. The CDR3 length is 16 residues. Germline CDR1 DFQATT, CDR2 SNEGSKA (reference sequence). This CDR3 is CSASMGLAGGQDEQFF. As DNA, the CDR3 is TGCAGTGCTAGCATGGGACTAGCGGGAGGTCAGGATGAGCAGTTCTTC.

The chain employs TRBV12-3 or TRBV12-4 and TRBJ2-1; no clear D. Trimming took 3 bases from V and 6 from J, leaving 9 bases between them. The CDR3 is 13 residues long. This chain's CDR3 is CASSFHGTNEQFF. The DNA for the CDR3 is TGTGCCAGCAGTTTTCATGGAACCAATGAGCAGTTCTTC.

The sample holds a few counts of this clonotype. The rearrangement links TRBV20-1 to TRBJ2-7; D gene uncertain. This CDR3 is 11 amino acids long. Trimming cost V 2 bases and J 7 bases, with 9 bases left between them. Germline V CDR1 and CDR2: DFQATT, SNEGSKA (reference sequence). The CDR3 DNA reads TGCAGTGCTAGAACGACGGGTGAGCAGTACTTC. Translating gives CSARTTGEQYF.

This clonotype was counted only a few times. V usage is TRBV20-1 and J usage is TRBJ2-1; 9 bases are shared with TRBD2. The CDR3 sequence is 14 residues long. Germline V gene sequence: CDR1 DFQATT, CDR2 SNEGSKA (reference sequence). The junction had 10 bases not matched to a gene; V was cut back by 8 bases and J by 5 bases. The CDR3 spells CSIRGGRVNNEQFF. CDR3 DNA: TGCAGTATACGGGGCGGGAGGGTGAACAATGAGCAGTTCTTC.

There are a few counts of this clonotype. The chain is built from TRBV2 and TRBJ2-7, with D hard to call. The length of the CDR3 is 15 residues. CDR1 is SNHLY and CDR2 is FYNNEI in the germline V gene. V was shortened by 1 base and J by 0 bases, with 10 bases between the two germline ends. DNA of the CDR3: TGTGCCAGCAGTGAAGGAGACGCGGCCTCCTACGAGCAGTACTTC. The encoded protein is CASSEGDAASYEQYF.

The chain carries TRBV5-1 and TRBJ2-2; D remains unclear. Germline CDR1 and CDR2: SGHRS and YFSETQ. The CDR3 is made up of 15 amino acids. The V end lost 0 bases, the J end lost 5 bases, and 11 bases lay between the germline ends. CDR3 loop: CASSLDLRGTGELFF. As DNA, the CDR3 is TGCGCCAGCAGCTTGGATCTCCGAGGAACCGGGGAGCTGTTTTTT.

This clonotype was recorded many times. This sequence joins TRBV7-2 and TRBJ2-3, with D hard to call. Germline assignment: CDR1 SGHTA and CDR2 FQGNSA. This CDR3 is 15 amino acids long. V lost 2 bases, J lost 0 bases, and 9 bases lay in between. The CDR3 spells CASSLIDFSTDTQYF. CDR3 sequence (DNA): TGTGCCAGCAGCTTAATCGACTTTAGCACAGATACGCAGTATTTT. Together with reference TRBV7-2 and TRBJ2-3, the CDR3 gives the full variable domain: GAGVSQSPSNKVTEKGKDVELRCDPISGHTALYWYRQSLGQGLEFLIYFQGNSAPDKSGLPSDRFSAERTGGSVSTLTIQRTQQEDSAVYLCASSLIDFSTDTQYFGPGTRLTVL.

CDR3 amino acids: CASSSRDRGSSTEAFF. For the CDR3, the DNA is TGTGCCAGCAGCTCGCGGGACAGGGGATCGAGCACTGAAGCTTTCTTT. The V call is TRBV12-3 or TRBV12-4, the J call TRBJ1-1; 10 nucleotides match TRBD1. V was pared by 6 bases and J by 4 bases, with 11 bases of the junction left unmatched. CDR3 length: 16 amino acids.

The sample holds a few counts of this clonotype. The genes are TRBV4-1 and TRBJ1-4; D is unclear. CDR1 is MGHRA and CDR2 is YSYEKL in the germline V gene. Trimming stripped 0 bases from V and 11 bases from J, with 7 bases between. The CDR3 covers 12 residues. The CDR3 DNA follows: TGCGCCAGCAGCCAAGATATGCGGAAACTGTTTTTT. As protein: CASSQDMRKLFF.